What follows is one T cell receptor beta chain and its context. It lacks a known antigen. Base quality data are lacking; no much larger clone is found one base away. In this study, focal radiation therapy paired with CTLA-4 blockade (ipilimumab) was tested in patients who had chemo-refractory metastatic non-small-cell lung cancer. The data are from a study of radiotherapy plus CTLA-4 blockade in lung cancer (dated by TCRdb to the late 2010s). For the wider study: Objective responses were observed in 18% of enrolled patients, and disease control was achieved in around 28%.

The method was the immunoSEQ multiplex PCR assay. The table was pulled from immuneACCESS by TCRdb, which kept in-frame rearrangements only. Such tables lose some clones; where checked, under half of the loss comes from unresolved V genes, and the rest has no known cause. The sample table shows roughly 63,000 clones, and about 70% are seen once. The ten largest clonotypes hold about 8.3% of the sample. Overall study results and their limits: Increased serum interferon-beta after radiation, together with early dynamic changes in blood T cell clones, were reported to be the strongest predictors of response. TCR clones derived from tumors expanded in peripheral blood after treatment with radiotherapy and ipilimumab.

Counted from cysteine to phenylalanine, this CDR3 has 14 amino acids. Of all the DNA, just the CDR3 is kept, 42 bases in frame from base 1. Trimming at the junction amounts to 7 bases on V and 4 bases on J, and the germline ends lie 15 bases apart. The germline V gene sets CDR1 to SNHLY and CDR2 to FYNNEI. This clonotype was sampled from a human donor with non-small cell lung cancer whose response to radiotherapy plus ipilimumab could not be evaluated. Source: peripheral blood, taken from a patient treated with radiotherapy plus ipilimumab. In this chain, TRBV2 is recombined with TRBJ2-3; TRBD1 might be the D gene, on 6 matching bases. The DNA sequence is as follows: TGTGCCAGCATTCGGGTCCAGGGGTCAGATACGCAGTATTTT. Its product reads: CASIRVQGSDTQYF.